The rows below give T cell receptor beta chains drawn from one sample of a study of cytomegalovirus exposure and HLA in healthy donors. This table comes from immunoSEQ multiplex PCR, and its TCRdb copy is limited to in-frame clones, with some not included. The table records tens of thousands of clones, roughly 93% of them present only once. Sequencing was carried out using PBMCs. These receptors all come from a woman between 25 and 40 years old in good health and CMV-seronegative. CDR3s include the opening cysteine and the closing phenylalanine or tryptophan. A D gene is named only where the DNA matches it firmly. The size of a clone is reported for some rows only, either as once, few or many, or as a class for expanded clones.

j_call d_call v_call clone_size cdr3_length cdr3_nt cdr3_aa
TRBJ1-1 . TRBV5-4 once 18 TGTGCCAGCAGCTCCCGATCGTATGGCAGTCTGATGAACACTGAAGCTTTCTTT CASSSRSYGSLMNTEAFF
TRBJ2-5 . TRBV7-3 . 15 TGTGCCAGCAGCTCCCAGGTTGGCAACCAAGAGACCCAGTACTTC CASSSQVGNQETQYF
TRBJ1-2 . TRBV30 . 12 TGTGCCTGGACATATAGGACATTTGGCTACACCTTC CAWTYRTFGYTF
TRBJ1-2 TRBD1 TRBV7-2 . 15 TGTGCCAGCAGCTCCTTGATGGGGACAGGGCGGGGCTACACCTTC CASSSLMGTGRGYTF
TRBJ2-1 . TRBV4-1 . 16 TGCGCCAGCAGCTCCCTTTCCGGACTAGGGGGCAATGAGCAGTTCTTC CASSSLSGLGGNEQFF
TRBJ1-1 . TRBV5-1 . 15 TGCGCCAGCAGCCCGGCGGGGGGCCCGAACACTGAAGCTTTCTTT CASSPAGGPNTEAFF
TRBJ2-1 TRBD2 TRBV2 once 17 TGTGCCAGCAGTGAAAGGAAAGCGGGAGGAACCTACAATGAGCAGTTCTTC CASSERKAGGTYNEQFF
TRBJ2-1 . TRBV5-4 . 17 TGTGCCAGCAGCTTTGGGCCAGTTGGGGCCGGCTACAATGAGCAGTTCTTC CASSFGPVGAGYNEQFF
TRBJ1-2 . TRBV5-1 . 15 TGCGCCAGCAGCCTTGGGGGGGGCCCCTTTGGTGGCTACACCTTC CASSLGGGPFGGYTF
TRBJ1-4 TRBD1 TRBV7-2 . 17 TGTGCCAGCAGCCCGCGGGACAGGGGGCGGACTAATGAAAAACTGTTTTTT CASSPRDRGRTNEKLFF
TRBJ2-3 TRBD1 TRBV28 . 16 TGTGCCAGCAGTTCCCCGGGACAGGGGGTCACAGATACGCAGTATTTT CASSSPGQGVTDTQYF
TRBJ1-2 . TRBV6-5 . 14 TGTGCCAGCAGTTACTGGGGCCAGCGTGGGGGCTACACCTTC CASSYWGQRGGYTF
TRBJ2-3 TRBD1 TRBV6-5 once 15 TGTGCCAGCAGTATGGACAGGGGCCCGACCGATACGCAGTATTTT CASSMDRGPTDTQYF
TRBJ2-7 TRBD2 TRBV7-2 . 17 TGTGCCAGCAGCTGGAGGACTAGCGGGAAGAGTTCCTACGAGCAGTACTTC CASSWRTSGKSSYEQYF
TRBJ1-1 . TRBV5-1 . 14 TGCGCCAGCAGCTTGGAACGGGGGGTCACTGAAGCTTTCTTT CASSLERGVTEAFF
TRBJ1-5 TRBD1 TRBV28 . 17 TGTGCCAGCACCTCCCGGGGACAGGCCACCCCCAAGCAGCCCCAGCATTTT CASTSRGQATPKQPQHF
TRBJ1-5 . TRBV6-1 . 15 TGTGCCAGCAGCCCCCATGGGGCAGTAAATCAGCCCCAGCATTTT CASSPHGAVNQPQHF
TRBJ1-5 . TRBV30 once 14 TGTGCCTGGAAGCCAGGGTATAGCAATCAGCCCCAGCATTTT CAWKPGYSNQPQHF
TRBJ1-1 . TRBV30 few 13 TGTGCCTGGAGACTTGAATCCTACACTGAAGCTTTCTTT CAWRLESYTEAFF
TRBJ2-5 TRBD1 TRBV7-9 . 13 TGTGCCAGCACGGACAGGAACCAAGAGACCCAGTACTTC CASTDRNQETQYF
TRBJ2-1 TRBD2 TRBV30 . 13 TGTGCCTGGTCTAGCGGGTGGAATAATGAGCAGTTCTTC CAWSSGWNNEQFF
TRBJ1-1 . TRBV18 . 15 TGTGCCAGCTCACCACGGGAGGGTAGTTACACTGAAGCTTTCTTT CASSPREGSYTEAFF
TRBJ2-2 . TRBV19 . 14 TGTGCCAGTAGTGTCCAAGGGGGAACCGGGGAGCTGTTTTTT CASSVQGGTGELFF
TRBJ2-3 TRBD2 TRBV19 . 15 TGTGCCAGTAGTTGGGGGACTAACGTCGTTGATACGCAGTATTTT CASSWGTNVVDTQYF
TRBJ2-1 . TRBV14 . 11 TGTGCCAGCAGCTTAATAAATGAGCAGTTCTTC CASSLINEQFF
TRBJ2-3 TRBD2 TRBV19 . 13 TGTGCCAGTAGACTAGCGGGAGCAGATACGCAGTATTTT CASRLAGADTQYF
TRBJ1-5 . TRBV10-3 . 16 TGTGCCATCAGTGAATCCCTGCCGGGTAGCAATCAGCCCCAGCATTTT CAISESLPGSNQPQHF
TRBJ1-2 TRBD1 TRBV27 . 13 TGTGCCAGCAGTTTATCGACAGGGAATGGCTACACCTTC CASSLSTGNGYTF
TRBJ2-2 TRBD1 TRBV7-2 . 15 TGTGCCAGCAGCTGGACAGGGTCGCGAACCGGGGAGCTGTTTTTT CASSWTGSRTGELFF
TRBJ2-1 . TRBV5-5 . 13 TGTGCCAGCAGCTTGGTGGGGGCCAATGAGCAGTTCTTC CASSLVGANEQFF
TRBJ2-5 . TRBV5-8 . 17 TGTGCCAGCAGCTCCTATACCCGGACAGACACTAAAGAGACCCAGTACTTC CASSSYTRTDTKETQYF
TRBJ2-7 . TRBV5-1 . 13 TGCGCCAGCAGCTTGGACGGCTCCTACGAGCAGTACTTC CASSLDGSYEQYF
TRBJ1-1 . TRBV19 . 13 TGTGCCAGTAGTATATTAACGGACACTGAAGCTTTCTTT CASSILTDTEAFF
TRBJ1-4 . TRBV10-3 . 14 TGTGCCACCTCCCCTCAGGGGAATTATGAAAAACTGTTTTTT CATSPQGNYEKLFF
TRBJ2-7 . TRBV10-1 . 15 TGCGCCAGCAGTGGGACCCGGGACTCACGTTACGAGCAGTACTTC CASSGTRDSRYEQYF
TRBJ2-2 TRBD2 TRBV7-9 . 14 TGTGCCAGCATCCGGGAGGGTCCCACCGGGGAGCTGTTTTTT CASIREGPTGELFF
TRBJ2-1 . TRBV7-3 . 14 TGTGCCAGCAGCCCCCTAACAGGTTCAGATGAGCAGTTCTTC CASSPLTGSDEQFF
TRBJ2-3 TRBD1 TRBV7-2 . 15 TGTGCCAGCACCCTAACAGGGGGTATCACAGATACGCAGTATTTT CASTLTGGITDTQYF
TRBJ2-5 . TRBV29-1 . 11 TGCAGCGTTCAACCTGCGGAGACCCAGTACTTC CSVQPAETQYF